One sample yielded the 19 T cell receptor beta chains listed below, sequenced in a study of glioma-infiltrating T cells. The iRepertoire nested amplicon-rescue multiplex PCR amplified TCR alpha and beta CDR3s from RNA. TCRdb processed the multiplex PCR reads anew with MiXCR; each CDR3 protein has one entry. The data show around 390,000 distinct CDR3 sequences, 41% seen once. Sequenced material: glioma tissue, nonneoplastic brain tissue, or PBMCs (not recorded which). These receptors were obtained from a human donor with low-grade glioma or glioblastoma, undergoing nonglioma brain surgery, or in good health (not recorded which).

The V call is TRBV27, the J call TRBJ2-5; D gene ambiguous. The V end was cut by 6 bases, the J end by 5 bases, with 19 bases between. The CDR3 has 15 residues. The V gene's germline CDR1 is MNHEY and CDR2 SMNVEV (reference sequence). The CDR3 DNA is TGTGCCAGCAGGTCAGTTGGGGTGGTCCGGGAGACCCAGTACTTC. This sequence encodes CASRSVGVVRETQYF.

Worth noting for this clonotype: Possible read error: a much larger clone is one base away. This rearrangement joins TRBV6-6 to TRBJ2-1; 16 nucleotides align to TRBD2. The germline V gene encodes CDR1 MNHNY and CDR2 SVGAGI (reference sequence). The CDR3 sequence is 17 residues long. V lost 7 bases and J lost 10; bases outside the gene matches: 13. The chain's CDR3 is CASTALGLAGGPYEQFF. CDR3 sequence (DNA): TGTGCCAGCACCGCCTTGGGACTAGCGGGAGGGCCCTACGAGCAGTTCTTC.

This clonotype was counted many times. The V call is TRBV6-1, the J call TRBJ1-2, with 7 bases that match TRBD1. J was trimmed by 5 bases and V by 6 bases; bases with no gene match: 12. This CDR3 is built from 15 residues. Germline CDR1 MNHNS, CDR2 SASEGT. CDR3 coding DNA: TGTGCCAGCAGCCGACCCAGCACAGGGGATTATGGCTACACCTTC. Translated, it gives CASSRPSTGDYGYTF.

The chain employs TRBV19 and TRBJ1-2; the D gene is possibly TRBD1 (6 bases). The V end was cut by 4 bases, the J end by 3 bases, with 18 bases between. The length of the CDR3 is 16 residues. Germline-derived CDR1 and CDR2 are LNHDA and SQIVND (reference sequence). CDR3 protein: CASSRGGAPHDYGYTF. CDR3 coding DNA: TGTGCCAGTAGTAGAGGGGGGGCTCCGCACGACTATGGCTACACCTTC.

This clonotype was counted only a few times. The chain has TRBV20-1 and TRBJ2-7; no clear D gene. Germline V gives CDR1 DFQATT, CDR2 SNEGSKA (reference sequence). The CDR3 length is 15 residues. Trimming pared 4 bases from V and 5 bases from J, leaving 21 bases between. CDR3 in amino acids: CSATPSRPLRNEQYF. CDR3 in DNA: TGCAGTGCTACCCCCAGCCGACCCCTGAGAAACGAGCAGTACTTC.

This clonotype came up once. The genes are TRBV14 and TRBJ2-1, with D unclear. The CDR3 has 16 residues. Germline CDR1 is SGHDN and CDR2 is FVKESK. Trimming left V 1 base short and J 0 bases short, with 10 bases between. CDR3 sequence reads: CASSQGGPSSYNEQFF. CDR3 nucleotides: TGTGCCAGCAGCCAAGGAGGCCCGAGCTCCTACAATGAGCAGTTCTTC.

The rearrangement joins TRBV7-3 to TRBJ1-1; TRBD1 is a possible D gene (6 bases). The V end was cut by 5 bases, the J end by 5 bases, with 15 bases between. Germline V gene data show CDR1 as SGHTA and CDR2 as FQGTGA. The CDR3 runs to 14 residues. CDR3 loop: CASSVAGVGTEAFF. CDR3 nucleotides: TGTGCCAGCAGCGTAGCAGGGGTGGGGACTGAAGCTTTCTTT.

V usage is TRBV6-1 and J usage is TRBJ2-7; tentative D call: TRBD2 (5 bases). Germline V gene lookup returns CDR1 MNHNS and CDR2 SASEGT. The V end lost 5 bases, the J end lost 4 bases, and 15 bases lay between the germline ends. The CDR3 extends over 14 amino acids. The CDR3 is CASSPEGLGYEQYF. DNA for the CDR3: TGTGCCAGCAGTCCCGAGGGATTGGGATACGAGCAGTACTTC.

The table lists this clonotype with many counts. V gene TRBV6-2 or TRBV6-3 combines with J gene TRBJ2-2; D call uncertain. The germline CDR1 and CDR2 sequences are MNHEY and SVGEGT. The length of the CDR3 is 14 residues. Trimming removed 1 base at V and 1 base at J, with 4 bases between. DNA for the CDR3: TGTGCCAGCAGTTACTATAGGAACACCGGGGAGCTGTTTTTT. It yields the protein CASSYYRNTGELFF.

Regarding this clonotype: This CDR3 fails to terminate in the conserved phenylalanine or tryptophan, so it likely reflects a read error. The V gene is TRBV28, the J gene TRBJ1-1; D is unclear. CDR3 length equals 13 residues. Trimming took 6 bases from V and 3 from J, leaving 11 bases between them. Germline CDR1 reads MDHEN; CDR2 reads SYDVKM. As DNA, the CDR3 is TGTGCCAGCAGACTAGCCCTACACACTGAAGCTTTCCTT. Its translation is CASRLALHTEAFL.

This clonotype was counted between two and nine times. The V and J genes are TRBV5-4 and TRBJ1-1, with D uncertain. The CDR3 runs 14 residues. The germline V gene encodes CDR1 SGHNT and CDR2 YYREEE (reference sequence). V lost 1 base to trimming and J lost 1 base, with 8 bases between them. CDR3 residues: CASSLPGENTEAFF. The CDR3 nucleotides are TGTGCCAGCAGCTTGCCTGGGGAGAACACTGAAGCTTTCTTT.

In this sample, this clonotype turned up many times. V usage is TRBV7-2 and J usage is TRBJ2-3; a weak D match, TRBD2 (6 bases). Trimming cost V 1 base and J 8 bases, with 10 bases left between them. This CDR3 is 13 amino acids long. Germline V gives CDR1 SGHTA, CDR2 FQGNSA. DNA of the CDR3: TGTGCCAGCAGCTTAGAGGCGGGATTTACGCAGTATTTT. It encodes CASSLEAGFTQYF. The full variable domain, in which reference TRBV7-2 and TRBJ2-3 provide the parts outside the CDR3, is GAGVSQSPSNKVTEKGKDVELRCDPISGHTALYWYRQSLGQGLEFLIYFQGNSAPDKSGLPSDRFSAERTGGSVSTLTIQRTQQEDSAVYLCASSLEAGFTQYFGPGTRLTVL.

With respect to this clonotype: Just one base apart from a much larger clone, this may be a read error. The genes are TRBV28 and TRBJ2-7; D unclear. V was shortened by 5 bases and J by 5 bases, with 16 bases between the two germline ends. Germline V gene lookup returns CDR1 MDHEN and CDR2 SYDVKM. The CDR3 runs 14 residues. In DNA, the CDR3 is TGTGCCAGCAGTGCTACCGGGCCGCTGGACGAGCAGTACTTC. It codes for CASSATGPLDEQYF.

As for this clonotype: Given a much more abundant clone one base away, this may be a read error. The chain joins TRBV20-1 to TRBJ2-7, with D maybe TRBD2 (5 bases). The CDR3 runs to 15 residues. V lost 1 base to trimming and J lost 2 bases, with 15 bases between them. Germline lookup yields CDR1 DFQATT and CDR2 SNEGSKA (reference sequence). This CDR3 reads CSARGQLGPTYEQYF. The CDR3 nucleotides read TGCAGTGCTAGAGGTCAACTAGGGCCTACCTACGAGCAGTACTTC.

A few counts support this clonotype. DNA of the CDR3: TGTGCCAGCAGCCAATCCAAAGAGACCCAGTACTTC. Translation: CASSQSKETQYF. The chain recombines TRBV14 with TRBJ2-5; D not certain. Germline CDR1 reads SGHDN; CDR2 reads FVKESK. V was shortened by 2 bases and J by 3 bases, with 4 bases between the two germline ends. The CDR3 contains 12 residues. Drawing the rest from reference TRBV14 and TRBJ2-5, the complete variable domain is EAGVTQFPSHSVIEKGQTVTLRCDPISGHDNLYWYRRVMGKEIKFLLHFVKESKQDESGMPNNRFLAERTGGTYSTLKVQPAELEDSGVYFCASSQSKETQYFGPGTRLLVL.

The sample holds many counts of this clonotype. The V and J genes are TRBV20-1 and TRBJ2-3; 10 nucleotides line up with TRBD2. Germline V gives CDR1 DFQATT, CDR2 SNEGSKA (reference sequence). V was pared by 0 bases and J by 2 bases, with 11 bases of the junction left unmatched. This CDR3 is 18 amino acids long. In nucleotides, the CDR3 is TGCAGTGCTAGAGACCCCCTAAGGACTAGCGGAAACACAGATACGCAGTATTTT. The encoded protein is CSARDPLRTSGNTDTQYF.

This clonotype was observed many times. V is TRBV10-3 and J is TRBJ1-2; TRBD1 matches at 8 bases. This CDR3 comprises 15 residues. The germline V gene encodes CDR1 ENHRY and CDR2 SYGVKD. The trim removed 8 bases at V and 6 bases at J, leaving 14 bases unmatched. The CDR3: CAILPDRAIPNGYTF. The CDR3 coding sequence is TGTGCCATCCTTCCGGACAGGGCCATACCCAATGGCTACACCTTC.

This clonotype has ten or more counts. The chain is built from TRBV20-1 and TRBJ2-1; 16 bases are shared with TRBD2. The germline CDR1 and CDR2 sequences are DFQATT and SNEGSKA (reference sequence). The CDR3 loop spans 16 amino acids. V shed 6 bases and J 10 bases; nucleotides not matched to a gene: 12. CDR3 region: CSAPGLAGGGGEEQFF. CDR3 DNA: TGCAGTGCCCCGGGACTAGCGGGAGGGGGGGGAGAGGAGCAGTTCTTC.

In this sample, this clonotype turned up many times. The chain is built from TRBV6-1 and TRBJ2-7; tentative D call: TRBD1 (6 bases). The germline gives CDR1 MNHNS, CDR2 SASEGT. The CDR3 is made up of 13 amino acids. V lost 6 bases and J lost 6, with 15 bases in between. CDR3 nucleotide sequence: TGTGCCAGCAGCTCAGGGGCTTGGGGCGAGCAGTACTTC. Its protein product is CASSSGAWGEQYF.